The 9 T cell receptor beta chains below all came from one sample that was sequenced in a study of patients and donors after allogeneic stem cell transplantation. TCRdb itself ran the RT-PCR reads through MiXCR, one entry per CDR3 protein. The sample shows about a million distinct CDR3 sequences, more than 15% of them seen only once. Sequenced sample: blood, either unsorted or a sorted T cell fraction (not recorded which). These TCRs come from a human donor who was either an allogeneic HSCT recipient or a stem cell or donor lymphocyte infusion donor (not recorded which). It is not recorded whose cells these are; they may come from a transplant donor.

The rearrangement uses TRBV27 and TRBJ2-7, with D perhaps TRBD2 (6 bases). The germline gives CDR1 MNHEY, CDR2 SMNVEV (reference sequence). V was clipped by 2 bases and J by 6 bases, with 11 bases between them. The CDR3 length is 13 residues. CDR3 protein: CASSLMEGSEQYF. CDR3 bases: TGTGCCAGCAGTTTAATGGAGGGGAGCGAGCAGTACTTC.

This clonotype has a handful of counts. This chain joins TRBV7-9 and TRBJ2-5, with D perhaps given as TRBD1 or TRBD2 (5 bases each). In germline, CDR1 is SEHNR, CDR2 FQNEAQ (reference sequence). The CDR3 spans 13 residues. The V end lost 5 bases, the J end lost 7 bases, and 14 bases lay between the germline ends. This CDR3 is CASSPHAGGTQYF. As DNA, the CDR3 is TGTGCCAGCAGCCCCCATGCTGGGGGGACCCAGTACTTC.

In this sample, this clonotype turned up a few times. The chain is built from TRBV4-2 and TRBJ1-2; D remains ambiguous. Germline CDR1 and CDR2: LGHNA and YNFKEQ. This CDR3 has 14 residues. Between the trimmed V and J ends, which lost 0 bases and 8 bases, there was a span of 13 bases. This CDR3 reads CASSQEVLVRGYTF. The CDR3 region has the DNA TGTGCCAGCAGCCAAGAAGTTCTAGTGCGGGGCTACACCTTC.

CDR3 residues: CASSLGVVYGYTF. CDR3 sequence (DNA): TGTGCCAGCAGTTTAGGTGTGGTCTATGGCTACACCTTC. The genes are TRBV12-3 or TRBV12-4 and TRBJ1-2; D not resolved. CDR3 length: 13 amino acids. Trimming removed 1 base from V and 4 bases from J, with 7 bases in between.

This clonotype was detected only a few times. The chain uses TRBV6-1 and TRBJ1-2, with 8 bases fitting TRBD1. The CDR3 contains 13 residues. V shed 6 bases, J shed 6 bases, and the junction held 6 bases outside the gene matches. Germline CDR1 and CDR2: MNHNS and SASEGT. CDR3 nucleotides: TGTGCCAGCAGCCAGGACAGGGTACATGGCTACACCTTC. Its translation: CASSQDRVHGYTF.

This clonotype has just a few counts. The rearrangement joins TRBV9 to TRBJ2-7; 10 bases agree with TRBD2. Germline CDR1 and CDR2: SGDLS and YYNGEE. The length of the CDR3 is 14 residues. J was trimmed by 5 bases and V by 4 bases; bases with no gene match: 6. The CDR3 protein is CASSTTGTSDEQYF. As DNA, the CDR3 is TGTGCCAGCAGCACAACCGGGACTAGCGACGAGCAGTACTTC.

The chain employs TRBV5-1 and TRBJ1-1; TRBD1 matches 7 bases. Germline CDR1 and CDR2: SGHRS and YFSETQ. The trim removed 2 bases at V and 10 bases at J, leaving 8 bases unmatched. This CDR3 spans 13 amino acids. CDR3 coding DNA: TGCGCCAGCAGCTTAAGGGACAGCTCTCTAGCTTTCTTT. Translated, it gives CASSLRDSSLAFF. The complete variable domain, with remaining parts taken from reference TRBV5-1 and TRBJ1-1, reads KAGVTQTPRYLIKTRGQQVTLSCSPISGHRSVSWYQQTPGQGLQFLFEYFSETQRNKGNFPGRFSGRQFSNSRSEMNVSTLELGDSALYLCASSLRDSSLAFFGQGTRLTVV.

The CDR3 is CASSTRGTFSSYEQYF. CDR3 bases: TGTGCCAGCAGCACCCGAGGGACTTTTAGCTCCTACGAGCAGTACTTC. This chain links TRBV11-2 with TRBJ2-7, with a tentative D call TRBD2 (6 bases). The CDR3 runs to 16 residues. V was trimmed by 5 bases and J by 0 bases, leaving 17 bases between them. Per germline, CDR1 SGHAT and CDR2 FQNNGV.

This chain connects TRBV3-1 to TRBJ2-3; 10 bases are shared with TRBD2. This CDR3 spans 16 amino acids. Per germline, CDR1 LGHDT and CDR2 YNNKEL (reference sequence). Unmatched junction bases numbered 7, after V lost 1 base and J lost 6 bases. CDR3 DNA: TGTGCCAGCAGCCAAGGGACTAGCGGCTCGAGGGATACGCAGTATTTT. Residues: CASSQGTSGSRDTQYF.